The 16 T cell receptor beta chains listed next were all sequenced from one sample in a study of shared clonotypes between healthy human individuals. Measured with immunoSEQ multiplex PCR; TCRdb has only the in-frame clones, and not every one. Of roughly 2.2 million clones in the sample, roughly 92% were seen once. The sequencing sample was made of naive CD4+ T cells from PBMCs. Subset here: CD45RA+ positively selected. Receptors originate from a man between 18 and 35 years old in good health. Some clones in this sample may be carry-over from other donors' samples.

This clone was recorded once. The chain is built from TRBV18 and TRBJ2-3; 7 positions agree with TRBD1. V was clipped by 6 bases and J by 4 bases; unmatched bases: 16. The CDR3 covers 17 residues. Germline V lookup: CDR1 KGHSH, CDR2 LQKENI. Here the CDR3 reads CASSLQGNDSGPDTQYF. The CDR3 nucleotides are TGTGCCAGCTCGCTACAGGGGAATGATTCCGGTCCAGATACGCAGTATTTT.

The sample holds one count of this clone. This chain's CDR3 is CAISDQGRGNYEQYF. The CDR3 region has the DNA TGTGCCATCAGTGACCAGGGCAGGGGGAATTACGAGCAGTACTTC. The chain carries TRBV10-3 and TRBJ2-7, with 7 nucleotides matching TRBD1. Trimming cost V 3 bases and J 4 bases; bases outside gene matches: 9. CDR1 and CDR2 (germline): ENHRY, SYGVKD. This CDR3 has 15 amino acids.

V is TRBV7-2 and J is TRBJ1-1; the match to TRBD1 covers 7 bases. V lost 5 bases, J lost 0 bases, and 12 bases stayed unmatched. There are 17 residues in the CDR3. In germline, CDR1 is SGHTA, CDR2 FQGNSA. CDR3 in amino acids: CASSPLTGSLMNTEAFF. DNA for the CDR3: TGTGCCAGCAGCCCACTGACAGGGTCCTTGATGAACACTGAAGCTTTCTTT.

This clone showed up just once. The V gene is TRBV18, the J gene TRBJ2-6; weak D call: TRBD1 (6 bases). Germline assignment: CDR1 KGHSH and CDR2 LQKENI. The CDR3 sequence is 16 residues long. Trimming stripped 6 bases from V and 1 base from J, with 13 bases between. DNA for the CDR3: TGTGCCAGCTCTCTGGAAGGGGGATCTGGGGCCAACGTCCTGACTTTC. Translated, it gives CASSLEGGSGANVLTF.

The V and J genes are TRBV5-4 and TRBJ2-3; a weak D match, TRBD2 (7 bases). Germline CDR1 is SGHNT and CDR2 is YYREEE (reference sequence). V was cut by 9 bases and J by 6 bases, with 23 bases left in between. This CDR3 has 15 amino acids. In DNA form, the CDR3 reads TGTGCCACGACCGGAGGGGGGGCATTTTCGGATACGCAGTATTTT. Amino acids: CATTGGGAFSDTQYF.

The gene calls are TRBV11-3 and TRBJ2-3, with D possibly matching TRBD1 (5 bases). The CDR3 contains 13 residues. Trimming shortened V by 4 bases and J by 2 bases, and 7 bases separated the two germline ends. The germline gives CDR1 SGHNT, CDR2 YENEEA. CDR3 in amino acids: CASSSDNTDTQYF. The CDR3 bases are TGTGCCAGCAGCTCGGACAACACAGATACGCAGTATTTT. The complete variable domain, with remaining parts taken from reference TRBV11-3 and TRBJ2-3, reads EAGVVQSPRYKIIEKKQPVAFWCNPISGHNTLYWYLQNLGQGPELLIRYENEEAVDDSQLPKDRFSAERLKGVDSTLKIQPAELGDSAVYLCASSSDNTDTQYFGPGTRLTVL.

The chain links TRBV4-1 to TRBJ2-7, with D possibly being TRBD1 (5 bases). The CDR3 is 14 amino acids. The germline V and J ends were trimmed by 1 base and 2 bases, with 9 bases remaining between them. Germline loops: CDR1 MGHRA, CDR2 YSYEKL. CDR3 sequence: CASSQVMTAYEQYF. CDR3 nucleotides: TGCGCCAGCAGCCAAGTTATGACAGCCTACGAGCAGTACTTC.

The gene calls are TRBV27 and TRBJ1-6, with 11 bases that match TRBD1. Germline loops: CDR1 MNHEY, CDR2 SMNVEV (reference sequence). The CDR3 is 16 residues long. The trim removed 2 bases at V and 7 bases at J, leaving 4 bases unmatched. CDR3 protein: CASSLVGTGGNSPLHF. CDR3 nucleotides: TGTGCCAGCAGTTTAGTCGGGACAGGGGGGAATTCACCCCTCCACTTT.

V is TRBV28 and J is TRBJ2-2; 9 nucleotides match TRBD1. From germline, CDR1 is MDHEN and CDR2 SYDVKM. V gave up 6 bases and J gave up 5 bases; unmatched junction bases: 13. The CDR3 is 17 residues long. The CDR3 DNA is TGTGCCAGCAGCCGACCTCCGACAGGGGGGAGAACCGGGGAGCTGTTTTTT. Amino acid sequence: CASSRPPTGGRTGELFF.

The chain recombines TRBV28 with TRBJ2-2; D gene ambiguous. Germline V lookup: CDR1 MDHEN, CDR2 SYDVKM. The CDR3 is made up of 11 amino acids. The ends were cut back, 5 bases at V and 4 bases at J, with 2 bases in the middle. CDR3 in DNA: TGTGCCAGCAGTACCACCGGGGAGCTGTTTTTT. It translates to CASSTTGELFF.

DNA for the CDR3: TGTGCCAGCAGTTCCAGGATAACTGAAGCTTTCTTT. Its translation: CASSSRITEAFF. V and J are TRBV6-5 and TRBJ1-1; D uncertain. Germline assignment: CDR1 MNHEY and CDR2 SVGAGI. Deletions cut 4 bases from V and 5 bases from J, with 8 bases between. CDR3 length: 12 amino acids.

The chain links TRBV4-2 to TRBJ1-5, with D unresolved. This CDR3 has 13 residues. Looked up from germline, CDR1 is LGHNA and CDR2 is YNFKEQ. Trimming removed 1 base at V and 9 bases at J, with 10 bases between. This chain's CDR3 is CASSQGPLWPQHF. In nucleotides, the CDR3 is TGTGCCAGCAGCCAAGGACCCTTGTGGCCCCAGCATTTT.

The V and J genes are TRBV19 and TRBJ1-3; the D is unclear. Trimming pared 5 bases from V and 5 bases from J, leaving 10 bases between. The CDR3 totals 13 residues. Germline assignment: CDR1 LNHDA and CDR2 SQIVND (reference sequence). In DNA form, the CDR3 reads TGTGCCAGTAGTGCCCCGGGGAGAAACACCATATATTTT. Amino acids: CASSAPGRNTIYF.

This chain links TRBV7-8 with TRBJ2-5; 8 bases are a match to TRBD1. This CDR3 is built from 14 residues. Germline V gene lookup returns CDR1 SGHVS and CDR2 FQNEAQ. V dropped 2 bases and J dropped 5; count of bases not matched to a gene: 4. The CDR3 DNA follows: TGTGCCAGCAGCTTATGGACAGGGAGGGAGACCCAGTACTTC. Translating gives CASSLWTGRETQYF.

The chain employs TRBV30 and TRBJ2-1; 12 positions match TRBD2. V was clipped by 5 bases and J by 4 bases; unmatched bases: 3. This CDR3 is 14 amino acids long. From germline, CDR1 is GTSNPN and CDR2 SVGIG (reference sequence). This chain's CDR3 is CAWAGLAGYNEQFF. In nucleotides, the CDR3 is TGTGCCTGGGCGGGACTAGCGGGTTACAATGAGCAGTTCTTC.

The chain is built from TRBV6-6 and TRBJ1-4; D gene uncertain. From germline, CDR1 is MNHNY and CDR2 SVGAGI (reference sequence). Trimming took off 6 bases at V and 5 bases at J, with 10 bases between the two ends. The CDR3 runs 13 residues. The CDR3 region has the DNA TGTGCCAGCAGGCATTCAGCGAATGAAAAACTGTTTTTT. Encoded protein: CASRHSANEKLFF.